This entry describes one T cell receptor (beta chain). This entry belongs to a study of patients and donors after allogeneic stem cell transplantation. The germline V gene has CDR1 SGHAT and CDR2 FQNNGV. Trimming removed 2 bases from V and 8 bases from J, with 9 bases in between. This CDR3 has 12 residues. TCRdb processed the RT-PCR reads anew with MiXCR; each CDR3 protein has one entry. The profile shows fewer than 25,000 distinct CDR3 sequences, about 30% of them singletons. Input material: blood, either unsorted or a sorted T cell fraction (not recorded which). The TCR sequence derives from a human donor who was either an allogeneic HSCT recipient or a stem cell or donor lymphocyte infusion donor (not recorded which). It is not recorded whose cells these are; they may come from a transplant donor. This chain uses TRBV11-2 with TRBJ1-1; possible D gene TRBD1, 6 bases. Written as DNA, the CDR3 is TGTGCCAGCAGCTTAAAGGGGACAGAAGCTTTCTTT. It encodes CASSLKGTEAFF. The full variable domain, with the rest looked up from reference TRBV11-2 and TRBJ1-1, is EAGVAQSPRYKIIEKRQSVAFWCNPISGHATLYWYQQILGQGPKLLIQFQNNGVVDDSQLPKDRFSAERLKGVDSTLKIQPAKLEDSAVYLCASSLKGTEAFFGQGTRLTVV.